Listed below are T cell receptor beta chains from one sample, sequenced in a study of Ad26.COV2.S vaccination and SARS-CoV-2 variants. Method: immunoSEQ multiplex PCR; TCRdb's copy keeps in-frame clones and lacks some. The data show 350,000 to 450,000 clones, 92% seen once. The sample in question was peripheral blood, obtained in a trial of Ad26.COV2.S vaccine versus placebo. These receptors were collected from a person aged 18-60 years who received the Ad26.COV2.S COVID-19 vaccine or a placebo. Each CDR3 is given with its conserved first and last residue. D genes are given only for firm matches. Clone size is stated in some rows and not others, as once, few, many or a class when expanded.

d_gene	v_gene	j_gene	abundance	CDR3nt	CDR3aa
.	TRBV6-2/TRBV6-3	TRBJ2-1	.	TGTGCCAGCAGCTCCGAAGGGTATCGCTCCTACAATGAGCAGTTCTTC	CASSSEGYRSYNEQFF
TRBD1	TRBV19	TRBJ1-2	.	TGTGCCAGTAGTAAGGTGGGACAGAGCTATGGCTACACCTTC	CASSKVGQSYGYTF
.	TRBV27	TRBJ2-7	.	TGTGCCAGCAGTTTTTGGCCCGTTGGAACCTACGAGCAGTACTTC	CASSFWPVGTYEQYF
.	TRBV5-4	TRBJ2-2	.	TGTGCCAGCAGCTTGGCAGGCAGGGGATGGGCCGGGGAGCTGTTTTTT	CASSLAGRGWAGELFF
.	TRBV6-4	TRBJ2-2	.	TGTGCCAGCAGTGACACGAACACCGGGGAGCTGTTTTTT	CASSDTNTGELFF
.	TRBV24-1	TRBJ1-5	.	TGTGCCACCAGTGATCTGTCCGGACAACTGGGGCCCCAGCATTTT	CATSDLSGQLGPQHF
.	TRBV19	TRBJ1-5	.	TGTGCCAGTCTTGTAGCGCGGGGTAGCAATCAGCCCCAGCATTTT	CASLVARGSNQPQHF
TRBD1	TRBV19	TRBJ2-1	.	TGTGCCAGTAGTACTCCGACAGGGCCGCGATGGCGTGAGCAGTTCTTC	CASSTPTGPRWREQFF
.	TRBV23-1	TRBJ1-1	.	TGCGCCAGCAGTCAATCGGGGCTCAGCACTGAAGCTTTCTTT	CASSQSGLSTEAFF
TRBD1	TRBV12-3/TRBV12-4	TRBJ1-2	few	TGTGCCAGCAGTAGACAGGGGTATGGCTACACCTTC	CASSRQGYGYTF
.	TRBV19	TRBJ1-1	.	TGTGCCAGTAGTACAGGGGTTTACACTGAAGCTTTCTTT	CASSTGVYTEAFF
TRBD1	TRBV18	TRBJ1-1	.	TGTGCCAGCTCACGGGGACCGGGACAGGGAACTGAAGCTTTCTTT	CASSRGPGQGTEAFF
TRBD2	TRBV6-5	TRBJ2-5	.	TGTGCCAGTAGGGACCCGGGGGGAGAGACCCAGTACTTC	CASRDPGGETQYF
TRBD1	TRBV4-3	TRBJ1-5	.	TGCGCCAGCAGCCAGACCGGACAGGTCTTTCAGCCCCAGCATTTT	CASSQTGQVFQPQHF
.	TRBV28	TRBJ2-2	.	TGTGCCAGCAGTTTACTTGCTGGGGAGCTGTTTTTT	CASSLLAGELFF
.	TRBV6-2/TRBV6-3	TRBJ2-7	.	TGTGCCAGCAGTTACTCGACCACTTCGGAGCAGTACTTC	CASSYSTTSEQYF
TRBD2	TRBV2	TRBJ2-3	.	TGTGCCAGCAGTGAGCTAGCGGGGGGATACACAGATACGCAGTATTTT	CASSELAGGYTDTQYF
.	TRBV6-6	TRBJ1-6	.	TGTGCCAGCAGTTACGCGGGCTCCTATAATTCACCCCTCCACTTT	CASSYAGSYNSPLHF
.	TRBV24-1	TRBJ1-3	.	TGTGCCACCAGTGATGCGGGCCCTGGAAACACCATATATTTT	CATSDAGPGNTIYF
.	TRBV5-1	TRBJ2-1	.	TGCGCCAGCAGCTCCACAAGAGCGGTGCCTGGGTGGGGCCCCAATGAGCAGTTCTTC	CASSSTRAVPGWGPNEQFF
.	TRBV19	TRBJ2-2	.	TGTGCCAGTACCCCGGGAGGGGGCGCCGGGGAGCTGTTTTTT	CASTPGGGAGELFF
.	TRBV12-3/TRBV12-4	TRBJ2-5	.	TGTGCCAGCAAGAACGGGGGAGAGACCCAGTACTTC	CASKNGGETQYF
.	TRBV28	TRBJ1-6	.	TGTGCCAGCAAGATAGAGAAGGGGGGGCCCCTCCACTTT	CASKIEKGGPLHF
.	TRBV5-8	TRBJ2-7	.	TGTGCCAGCAGCTTCCGCACTAGCAGGTCTTACGAGCAGTACTTC	CASSFRTSRSYEQYF
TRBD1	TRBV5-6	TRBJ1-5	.	TGTGCCAGCAGCGAAAGCACCCGGGACAGAAGTAATCAGCCCCAGCATTTT	CASSESTRDRSNQPQHF
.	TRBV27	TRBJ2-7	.	TGTGCCAGCAGTTTACACGAGGACTACGAGCAGTACTTC	CASSLHEDYEQYF
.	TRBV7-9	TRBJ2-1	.	TGTGCCAGCAGCCTCTTGGTCCGGGATGACAATGAGCAGTTCTTC	CASSLLVRDDNEQFF
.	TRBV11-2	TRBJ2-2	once	TGTGCCAGCGGGGGGGCCAACACCGGGGAGCTGTTTTTT	CASGGANTGELFF
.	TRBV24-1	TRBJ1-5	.	TGTGCCACCAGTGATACCGGACCGGATCATCAGCCCCAGCATTTT	CATSDTGPDHQPQHF
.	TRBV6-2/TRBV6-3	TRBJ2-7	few	TGTGCCAGCAGTTACCCAACCGGTCTCGACTACTTC	CASSYPTGLDYF
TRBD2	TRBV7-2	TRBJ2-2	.	TGTGCCAGCAGCTCGGGACTATCCACCGGGGAGCTGTTTTTT	CASSSGLSTGELFF
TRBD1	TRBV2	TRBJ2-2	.	TGTGCCAGCAGTGGAGGGCAGGGGGAACTTAACACCGGGGAGCTGTTTTTT	CASSGGQGELNTGELFF
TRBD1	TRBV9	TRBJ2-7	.	TGTGCCAGCAGCGTAGCAGGGACAGGGGGATACGAGCAGTACTTC	CASSVAGTGGYEQYF
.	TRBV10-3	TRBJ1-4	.	TGTGCCATCAAAAGGTCGGGGAGTAATGAAAAACTGTTTTTT	CAIKRSGSNEKLFF
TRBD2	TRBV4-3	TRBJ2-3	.	TGCGCCAGCAGCCAATACACGGGGGGAGGGGATACGCAGTATTTT	CASSQYTGGGDTQYF
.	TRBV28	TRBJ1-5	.	TGTGCCAGCACCTATCTCGCGGGGGGCAGCAATCAGCCCCAGCATTTT	CASTYLAGGSNQPQHF
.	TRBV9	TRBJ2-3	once	TGTGCCAGCAGCGGGCCCGGGGCAGGGCGAACAGATACGCAGTATTTT	CASSGPGAGRTDTQYF